These 26 T cell receptor beta chains originate from one sample sequenced in a study of cytomegalovirus exposure and HLA in healthy donors. This table comes from immunoSEQ multiplex PCR, and its TCRdb copy is limited to in-frame clones, with some not included. Among 150,000 to 200,000 clones listed, more than 65% were seen once. Sequencing was done on a sample of PBMCs. These TCRs come from a woman aged 25 to 39 in good health and CMV-seropositive.

The genes are TRBV5-1 and TRBJ2-2, with 9 bases aligning to TRBD1. Germline CDR1 is SGHRS and CDR2 is YFSETQ. The CDR3 has 16 amino acids. J was trimmed by 4 bases and V by 4 bases; bases with no gene match: 8. In DNA form, the CDR3 reads TGCGCCAGCAGCCCCGGACAGGGGTTTTCCACCGGGGAGCTGTTTTTT. Protein product: CASSPGQGFSTGELFF.

The chain employs TRBV5-1 and TRBJ1-1, with D uncertain. Germline CDR1 reads SGHRS; CDR2 reads YFSETQ. The CDR3 extends over 15 amino acids. Trimming cost V 5 bases and J 3 bases, with 17 bases left between them. CDR3 region: CASRLSLERDTEAFF. CDR3 DNA: TGCGCCAGCAGGCTAAGTCTTGAGCGAGACACTGAAGCTTTCTTT.

V is TRBV19 and J is TRBJ1-5; the match to TRBD1 covers 10 bases. This CDR3 has 14 residues. Germline assignment: CDR1 LNHDA and CDR2 SQIVND (reference sequence). The V and J ends lost 9 bases and 4 bases, in that order; junction bases with no gene match: 6. Here the CDR3 reads CASRGTGDNQPQHF. Written as DNA, the CDR3 is TGTGCCAGCCGCGGGACAGGGGATAATCAGCCCCAGCATTTT.

This clone showed up just a few times. This chain connects TRBV5-6 to TRBJ1-1, with a weak D call TRBD1 (5 bases). Between the trimmed V and J ends, which lost 0 bases and 4 bases, there was a span of 19 bases. Germline V gene data show CDR1 as SGHDT and CDR2 as YYEEEE. This CDR3 region has 17 residues. CDR3 coding DNA: TGTGCCAGCAGCTTGGCCGCAGGGCGGGGGGTTCTCACTGAAGCTTTCTTT. It is translated as CASSLAAGRGVLTEAFF. Using reference TRBV5-6 and TRBJ1-1 for the parts outside the CDR3, the full variable domain is DAGVTQSPTHLIKTRGQQVTLRCSPKSGHDTVSWYQQALGQGPQFIFQYYEEEERQRGNFPDRFSGHQFPNYSSELNVNALLLGDSALYLCASSLAAGRGVLTEAFFGQGTRLTVV.

The chain employs TRBV6-6 and TRBJ1-4; no reliable D call. CDR3 length: 14 residues. CDR1 and CDR2 from the germline V gene are MNHNY and SVGAGI (reference sequence). Trimming cost V 5 bases and J 5 bases, with 12 bases left between them. The CDR3 sequence is CASSPSGVNEKLFF. DNA of the CDR3: TGTGCCAGCAGTCCCAGCGGGGTAAATGAAAAACTGTTTTTT.

The chain joins TRBV2 to TRBJ2-3, with D perhaps matching TRBD1 (6 bases). The CDR3 consists of 16 residues. The germline V gene has CDR1 SNHLY and CDR2 FYNNEI. The germline V and J ends were trimmed by 3 bases and 0 bases, with 13 bases remaining between them. CDR3 sequence (DNA): TGTGCCAGCAGTGAGCTTGGTACAGGGAGCACAGATACGCAGTATTTT. Residues: CASSELGTGSTDTQYF.

This clone has only one observation. The rearrangement uses TRBV7-8 and TRBJ1-1, with a weak D call TRBD1 (6 bases). The CDR3 totals 14 residues. V was pared by 3 bases and J by 1 base, with 9 bases between. The V gene's germline CDR1 is SGHVS and CDR2 FQNEAQ. CDR3 protein: CASSLMTGNTEAFF. The CDR3 DNA follows: TGTGCCAGCAGCTTGATGACAGGGAACACTGAAGCTTTCTTT.

This clone was seen once. The chain combines TRBV2 with TRBJ2-6; tentatively, D is TRBD1 (7 bases). Deletions cut 5 bases from V and 2 bases from J, with 19 bases between. Germline values: CDR1 SNHLY, CDR2 FYNNEI. The CDR3 covers 18 residues. The CDR3 is CASSSSETGTPGANVLTF. CDR3 bases: TGTGCCAGCAGTTCCTCTGAGACAGGGACTCCTGGGGCCAACGTCCTGACTTTC.

The chain combines TRBV7-3 with TRBJ2-6, with 7 bases that match TRBD1. V lost 5 bases and J lost 4; bases outside the gene matches: 8. This CDR3 comprises 16 residues. Germline V gene sequence: CDR1 SGHTA, CDR2 FQGTGA. The CDR3 region has the DNA TGTGCCAGCAGCCCAAACAGGGGATCCGGGGCCAACGTCCTGACTTTC. It codes for CASSPNRGSGANVLTF.

This clone has a handful of counts. The chain couples TRBV28 to TRBJ2-7; 7 bases are shared with TRBD1. This CDR3 comprises 13 residues. Germline CDR1 reads MDHEN; CDR2 reads SYDVKM. Losses at the gene ends were 6 bases for V and 1 base for J; bases not matched to a gene: 3. The CDR3 spells CASRTGASYEQYF. The CDR3 DNA reads TGTGCCAGCAGAACAGGGGCTTCCTACGAGCAGTACTTC.

The chain uses TRBV5-4 and TRBJ2-2; a weak D match, TRBD2 (6 bases). This CDR3 is 15 amino acids long. Per the germline V gene, CDR1 is SGHNT and CDR2 is YYREEE (reference sequence). Trimming pared 0 bases from V and 5 bases from J, leaving 11 bases between. The CDR3 loop reads CASSLGGLPTGELFF. The CDR3 bases are TGTGCCAGCAGCTTGGGGGGACTCCCGACCGGGGAGCTGTTTTTT.

The CDR3 sequence: CASSPRRLAGSGELFF. DNA of the CDR3: TGTGCCAGCTCACCAAGGAGACTAGCGGGATCCGGGGAGCTGTTTTTT. This chain connects TRBV18 to TRBJ2-2, with 11 positions matching TRBD2. The CDR3 is 16 residues long. J was trimmed by 6 bases and V by 2 bases; bases with no gene match: 5. CDR1 is KGHSH, CDR2 LQKENI, per germline.

The genes are TRBV2 and TRBJ2-7, with D uncertain. Trimming cost V 5 bases and J 8 bases, with 13 bases left between them. This CDR3 comprises 12 residues. Germline loops: CDR1 SNHLY, CDR2 FYNNEI. The CDR3 protein is CASSFRLEQQYF. CDR3 nucleotides: TGTGCCAGCAGTTTCCGGCTGGAGCAGCAGTACTTC.

This chain links TRBV28 with TRBJ1-2; weak D call: TRBD1 (5 bases). The V end lost 2 bases, the J end lost 4 bases, and 14 bases lay between the germline ends. CDR3 size: 15 residues. From germline, CDR1 is MDHEN and CDR2 SYDVKM. The CDR3 DNA sequence: TGTGCCAGCAGTTTAGGTAGGGGCAGGGTCTATGGCTACACCTTC. This encodes CASSLGRGRVYGYTF.

The CDR3 DNA is TGTGCCAGCAGTCCCCTCGGGCCCCAGCATTTT. Translating gives CASSPLGPQHF. The V and J genes are TRBV6-5 and TRBJ1-5; D uncertain. The germline V and J ends were trimmed by 5 bases and 9 bases, with 8 bases remaining between them. The CDR3 runs 11 residues. Germline CDR1 and CDR2: MNHEY and SVGAGI.

The V gene is TRBV5-8, the J gene TRBJ2-7; 9 bases line up with TRBD1. This CDR3 contains 19 residues. CDR1 and CDR2 from the germline V gene are SGHTS and YDEGEE. Trimming took 7 bases from V and 1 from J; bases not matched to a gene: 21. The chain's CDR3 is CASSRVWGASGTGSYEQYF. As DNA, the CDR3 is TGTGCCAGCTCGAGAGTGTGGGGGGCTTCCGGGACAGGGTCCTACGAGCAGTACTTC.

The CDR3 DNA reads as TGCAGCGGGGGGACATCCACCCGTGGCTACACCTTC. Translated: CSGGTSTRGYTF. The chain links TRBV29-1 to TRBJ1-2; the D gene is possibly TRBD1 (6 bases). V lost 7 bases to trimming and J lost 7 bases, with 16 bases between them. The germline V gene has CDR1 SQVTM and CDR2 ANQGSEA. The CDR3 spans 12 residues.

This clone showed up just a few times. This chain connects TRBV20-1 to TRBJ2-3; D remains unclear. CDR1 and CDR2 (germline): DFQATT, SNEGSKA (reference sequence). The CDR3 sequence is 11 residues long. Trimming removed 3 bases from V and 5 bases from J, with 6 bases in between. This CDR3 reads CSASAVDTQYF. CDR3 bases: TGCAGTGCTAGCGCGGTAGATACGCAGTATTTT.

This clone was detected only once. The chain combines TRBV7-6 with TRBJ2-7; a weak D match, TRBD1 (5 bases). The germline V gene has CDR1 SGHVS and CDR2 FNYEAQ. V was clipped by 2 bases and J by 2 bases, with 10 bases between them. The CDR3 runs 14 residues. The CDR3 protein is CASSLRGRAYEQYF. In DNA, the CDR3 is TGTGCCAGCAGCTTAAGGGGCAGAGCCTACGAGCAGTACTTC.

The rearrangement uses TRBV28 and TRBJ1-2; 7 nucleotides align to TRBD1. Germline values: CDR1 MDHEN, CDR2 SYDVKM. The CDR3 has 14 residues. V shed 7 bases and J 6 bases; nucleotides not matched to a gene: 11. The CDR3: CASNPPGQMDGYTF. CDR3 bases: TGTGCCAGCAACCCCCCGGGACAGATGGATGGCTACACCTTC.

The chain joins TRBV6-5 to TRBJ2-7; D might be TRBD2 (6 bases). The CDR3 runs to 14 residues. Per the germline V gene, CDR1 is MNHEY and CDR2 is SVGAGI. The V gene lost 5 bases and the J gene lost 3 bases, with 14 bases spanning the gap. The CDR3 DNA is TGTGCCAGCAGTCCCGGGACTGGGCACTACGAGCAGTACTTC. Encoded protein: CASSPGTGHYEQYF.

About this clone: This same CDR3 is encoded by further DNA sequences in the sample. The V gene is TRBV5-6, the J gene TRBJ2-7; D gene unclear. The CDR3 has 11 amino acids. Between the trimmed V and J ends, which lost 1 base and 6 bases, there was a span of 5 bases. CDR1 and CDR2 (germline): SGHDT, YYEEEE. The CDR3 DNA is TGTGCCAGCAGCTTGTTGCGCGAGCAGTACTTC. This codes for CASSLLREQYF. The full variable domain, in which reference TRBV5-6 and TRBJ2-7 provide the parts outside the CDR3, is DAGVTQSPTHLIKTRGQQVTLRCSPKSGHDTVSWYQQALGQGPQFIFQYYEEEERQRGNFPDRFSGHQFPNYSSELNVNALLLGDSALYLCASSLLREQYFGPGTRLTVT.

This clone was counted between two and nine times. The genes are TRBV6-5 and TRBJ1-2, with 7 bases fitting TRBD1. Germline assignment: CDR1 MNHEY and CDR2 SVGAGI. The CDR3 extends over 15 amino acids. V was clipped by 8 bases and J by 4 bases; unmatched bases: 13. CDR3 coding DNA: TGTGCCAGCTCGAGCCGAGGACAGGCGGCCTATGGCTACACCTTC. It codes for CASSSRGQAAYGYTF.

This clone was observed a few times. The rearrangement links TRBV6-6 to TRBJ1-3; TRBD1 aligns across 8 bases. Germline lookup yields CDR1 MNHNY and CDR2 SVGAGI (reference sequence). V lost 7 bases to trimming and J lost 2 bases; unmatched junction nucleotides: 4. The CDR3 loop spans 14 amino acids. The chain's CDR3 is CASTTTGAGNTIYF. The DNA of the CDR3 is TGTGCCAGCACCACGACAGGGGCTGGAAACACCATATATTTT.

Notes on this clone: An end of the junction differs from the germline gene, which may be a read error. The chain uses TRBV7-7 and TRBJ2-1; 13 bases are a match to TRBD2. In germline, CDR1 is SSHAT, CDR2 FNYEAQ (reference sequence). This CDR3 is 16 amino acids long. CDR3 residues: CASSLQLAGGFNEQFF. CDR3 nucleotides: TGTGCTAGCAGCCTCCAACTAGCGGGAGGGTTCAATGAGCAGTTCTTC.

This sequence joins TRBV5-4 and TRBJ1-2, with 9 bases identical to TRBD1. V dropped 4 bases and J dropped 8; count of bases not matched to a gene: 12. CDR1 SGHNT and CDR2 YYREEE come from the germline V gene (reference sequence). The CDR3 loop spans 15 amino acids. DNA for the CDR3: TGTGCCAGCAGCATTGATACAGGGGGCCTGGGGGGCTACACCTTC. Protein product: CASSIDTGGLGGYTF.